This section outlines one T cell receptor (beta chain) sequence together with its context. This clone's antigen is unknown. No base qualities exist here, and no much larger clone lies one base off it. Based on the germline V gene, the CDR1 and CDR2 sequences are SGHTA and FQGNSA. Inclusive of the bounding cysteine and phenylalanine, the CDR3 is 15 residues long. The only DNA kept is the CDR3, 45 bases in frame from the first base. Unmatched junction bases come to 4, with V trimmed by 5 bases and J by 0 bases. The data were taken from a study of blood T cell repertoires in COVID-19 (TCRdb year 2020). Describing the broader study: Samples from collaborators originated in the United States, Italy and Spain and spanned both the acute and convalescent phases of COVID-19. Where available, HLA class I and class II types were obtained from metadata supplied by the sample provider rather than from assay-based typing. The repertoires were released in a freely available public database intended as a resource for research on the immune response to SARS-CoV-2. The prospective study material was composed of cDNA or gDNA derived from T cells, B-cell-depleted T cells, or PBMCs. Subjects who had been exposed to COVID-19, were actively infected with it, or had recovered from it provided the deeply sampled blood TCRbeta repertoires that made up the dataset. Nearly every sample came with metadata listing a de-identified subject ID, COVID-19 status, age in years and sex. The samples were drawn from two sources: the first 160 participants of the ongoing ImmuneRACE study, and over 1,000 subjects contributed by 6 global collaborators.

The paper's findings and limits, for the study overall: The amount of clinical and demographic metadata varied by source and participant and was provided uncurated.

In the prospective study, participants were about 18 to 100 years old, resided in 25 or so geographic areas of the United States, and were enrolled through a virtual design. In the prospective study, cohorts were assigned on the basis of participant-reported clinical history obtained from a screening survey and a study questionnaire. Recovered participants in ImmuneRACE Cohort 3 were defined by two consecutive negative NP/OP PCR tests, clearance by a healthcare professional, or resolution of symptoms. Each participant in the prospective study had whole blood, serum and a nasopharyngeal or oropharyngeal swab collected by mobile phlebotomists. Additional blood draws and questionnaires over an approximately 2-month period could optionally be provided by prospective study participants. Blood samples from the prospective study were shipped frozen or at room temperature prior to DNA extraction. The immunoSEQ Assay, a bias-controlled multiplex PCR, was used to amplify TCRbeta CDR3 regions from genomic DNA. The authors' pipeline ran thus. The number of nucleated cells in each sample was estimated by amplification of reference gene primers within the assay. Sequence reads were collapsed and filtered to measure the absolute abundance of every unique TCRbeta CDR3 rearrangement. For each sample, productive Simpson clonality was calculated as the square root of Simpson's diversity index across productive rearrangements. In its TCRdb copy, this immuneACCESS table keeps in-frame sequences only and misses some clones. Where compared with another copy, unresolved V genes explain less than half of these, and the others have no known cause. V and J calls and clone size follow that table, whereas D and trimming were derived from the DNA. The sample table holds about 300,000 clones, of which 87% were seen once. Approximately 5% of the sample comes from the top ten.

This receptor chain uses TRBV7-2 and TRBJ2-3; 8 of the junction bases match TRBD1. The origin of this receptor is a woman aged 30 to 39 who had recovered from COVID-19. The sequenced sample consisted of PBMCs or T cells enriched from blood (not recorded which). The CDR3 in this case is CASSRTGTSTDTQYF. The DNA sequence reads TGTGCCAGCAGCCGGACAGGGACTAGCACAGATACGCAGTATTTT.